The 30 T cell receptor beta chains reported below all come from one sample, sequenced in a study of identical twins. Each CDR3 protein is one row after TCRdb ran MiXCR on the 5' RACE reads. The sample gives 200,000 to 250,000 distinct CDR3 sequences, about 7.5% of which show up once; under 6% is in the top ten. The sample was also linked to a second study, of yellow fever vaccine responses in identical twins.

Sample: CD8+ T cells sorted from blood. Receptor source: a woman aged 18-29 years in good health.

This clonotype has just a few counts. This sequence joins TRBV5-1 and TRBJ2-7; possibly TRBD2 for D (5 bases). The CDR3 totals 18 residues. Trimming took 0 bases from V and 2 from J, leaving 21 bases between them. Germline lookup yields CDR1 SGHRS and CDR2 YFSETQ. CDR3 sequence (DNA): TGCGCCAGCAGCTTGGTGAGCGGTGTGCAGGAAAAAACCTACGAGCAGTACGTC. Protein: CASSLVSGVQEKTYEQYV.

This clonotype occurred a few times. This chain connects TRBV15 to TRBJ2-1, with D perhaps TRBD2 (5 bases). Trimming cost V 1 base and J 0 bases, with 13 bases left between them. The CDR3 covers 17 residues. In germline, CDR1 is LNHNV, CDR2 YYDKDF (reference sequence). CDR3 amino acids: CATSRAGRTFSYNEQFF. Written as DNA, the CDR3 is TGTGCCACCAGCAGAGCTGGAAGGACTTTCTCCTACAATGAGCAGTTCTTC.

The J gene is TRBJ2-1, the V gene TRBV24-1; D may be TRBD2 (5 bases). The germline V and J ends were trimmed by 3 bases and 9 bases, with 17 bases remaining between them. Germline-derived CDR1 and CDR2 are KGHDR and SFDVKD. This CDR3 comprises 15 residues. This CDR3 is CATSDLASFSGEQFF. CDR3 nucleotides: TGTGCCACCAGTGATCTGGCTAGCTTCTCTGGTGAGCAGTTCTTC.

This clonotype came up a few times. CDR3 sequence reads: CASSFSTIRDGNEKLFF. The CDR3 DNA is TGTGCCAGCAGCTTTTCGACCATCCGGGACGGGAATGAAAAACTGTTTTTT. V is TRBV28 and J is TRBJ1-4, with a possible D match to TRBD1 (5 bases). V gave up 6 bases and J gave up 5 bases, with 22 bases separating them. CDR3 length: 17 amino acids. Germline V CDR1 and CDR2: MDHEN, SYDVKM.

In DNA form, the CDR3 reads TGCAGCGTTCCGGACAGGGAGGGACCTGGCTACACCTTC. It is translated as CSVPDREGPGYTF. This chain links TRBV29-1 with TRBJ1-2, with 8 bases identical to TRBD1. Germline lookup yields CDR1 SQVTM and CDR2 ANQGSEA. J gave up 7 bases and V 5 bases, and 9 bases lay outside the gene matches. This CDR3 has 13 residues.

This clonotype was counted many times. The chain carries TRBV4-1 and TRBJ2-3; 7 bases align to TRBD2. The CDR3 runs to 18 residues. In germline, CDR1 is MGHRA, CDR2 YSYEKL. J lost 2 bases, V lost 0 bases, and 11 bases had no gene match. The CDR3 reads CASSQEGVRGSNTDTQYF. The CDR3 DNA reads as TGCGCCAGCAGCCAAGAGGGCGTGCGGGGGTCAAACACAGATACGCAGTATTTT.

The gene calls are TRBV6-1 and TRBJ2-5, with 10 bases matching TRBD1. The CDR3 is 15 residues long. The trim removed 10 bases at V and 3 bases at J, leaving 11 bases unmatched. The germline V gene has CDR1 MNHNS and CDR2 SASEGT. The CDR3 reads CATSGQGDFEETQYF. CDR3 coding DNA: TGTGCCACCAGCGGACAGGGGGATTTTGAAGAGACCCAGTACTTC.

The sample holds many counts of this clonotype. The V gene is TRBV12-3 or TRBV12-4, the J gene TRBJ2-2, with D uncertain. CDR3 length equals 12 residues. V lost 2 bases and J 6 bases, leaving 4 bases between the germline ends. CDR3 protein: CASSLSAGELFF. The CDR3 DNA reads TGTGCCAGCAGTTTATCGGCCGGGGAGCTGTTTTTT.

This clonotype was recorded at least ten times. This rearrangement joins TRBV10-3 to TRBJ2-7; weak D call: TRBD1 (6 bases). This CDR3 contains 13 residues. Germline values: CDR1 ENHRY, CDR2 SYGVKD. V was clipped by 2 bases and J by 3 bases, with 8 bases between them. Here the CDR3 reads CAISEPQGYEQYF. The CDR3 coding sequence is TGTGCCATCAGTGAGCCACAGGGCTACGAGCAGTACTTC.

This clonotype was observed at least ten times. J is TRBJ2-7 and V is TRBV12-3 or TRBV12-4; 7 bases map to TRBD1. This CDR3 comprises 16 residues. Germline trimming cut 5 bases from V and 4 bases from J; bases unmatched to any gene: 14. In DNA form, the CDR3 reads TGTGCCAGCAGTCCCTCCGGACAGGCTGGGGCTTACGAGCAGTACGTC. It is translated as CASSPSGQAGAYEQYV.

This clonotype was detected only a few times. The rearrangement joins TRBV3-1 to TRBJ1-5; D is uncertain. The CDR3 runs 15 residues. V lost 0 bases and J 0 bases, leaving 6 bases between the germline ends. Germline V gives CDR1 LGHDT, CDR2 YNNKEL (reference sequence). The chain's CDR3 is CASSQDRYSNQPQHF. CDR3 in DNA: TGTGCCAGCAGCCAAGACCGATATAGCAATCAGCCCCAGCATTTT.

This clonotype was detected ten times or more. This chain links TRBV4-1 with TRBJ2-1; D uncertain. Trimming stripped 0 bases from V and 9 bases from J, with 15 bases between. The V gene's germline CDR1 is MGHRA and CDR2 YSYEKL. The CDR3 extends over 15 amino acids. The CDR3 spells CASSQDFKALVEQFF. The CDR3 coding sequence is TGCGCCAGCAGCCAAGATTTTAAAGCGTTGGTTGAGCAGTTCTTC.

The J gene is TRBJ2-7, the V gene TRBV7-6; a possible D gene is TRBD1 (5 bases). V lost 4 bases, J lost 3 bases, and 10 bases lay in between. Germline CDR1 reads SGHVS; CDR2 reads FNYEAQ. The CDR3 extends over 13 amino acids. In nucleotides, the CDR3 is TGTGCCAGCAGCTACGGACACGACTACGAGCAGTACTTC. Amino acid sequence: CASSYGHDYEQYF.

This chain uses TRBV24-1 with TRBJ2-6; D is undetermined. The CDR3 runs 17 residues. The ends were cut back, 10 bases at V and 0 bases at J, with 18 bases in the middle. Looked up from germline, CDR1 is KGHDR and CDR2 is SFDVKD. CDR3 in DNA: TGTGCCACTGCCCCAGGACCCTTGGGCTCTGGGGCCAACGTCCTGACTTTC. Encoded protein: CATAPGPLGSGANVLTF.

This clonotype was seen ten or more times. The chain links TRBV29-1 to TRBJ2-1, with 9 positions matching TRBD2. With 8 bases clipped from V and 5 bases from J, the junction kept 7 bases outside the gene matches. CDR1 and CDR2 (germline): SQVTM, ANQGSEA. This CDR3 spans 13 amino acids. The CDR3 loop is CSPWLAGNNEQFF. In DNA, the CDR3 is TGCAGCCCGTGGCTAGCGGGGAACAATGAGCAGTTCTTC.

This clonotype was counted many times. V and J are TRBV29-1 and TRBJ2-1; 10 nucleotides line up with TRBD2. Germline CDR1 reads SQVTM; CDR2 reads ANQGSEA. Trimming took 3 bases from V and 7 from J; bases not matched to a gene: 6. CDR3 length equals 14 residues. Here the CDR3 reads CSVDPSGRRNEQFF. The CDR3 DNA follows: TGCAGCGTTGATCCTAGCGGGAGAAGGAATGAGCAGTTCTTC.

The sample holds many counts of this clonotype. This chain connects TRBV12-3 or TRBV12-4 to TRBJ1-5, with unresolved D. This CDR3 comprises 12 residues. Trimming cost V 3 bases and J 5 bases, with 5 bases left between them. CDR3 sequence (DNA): TGTGCCAGCAGTTTTTGGGATCAGCCCCAGCATTTT. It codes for CASSFWDQPQHF.

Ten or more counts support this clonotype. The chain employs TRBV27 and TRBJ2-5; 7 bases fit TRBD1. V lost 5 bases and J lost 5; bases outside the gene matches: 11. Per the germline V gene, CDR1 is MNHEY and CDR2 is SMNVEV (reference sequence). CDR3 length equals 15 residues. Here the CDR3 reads CASSRRQGHRETQYF. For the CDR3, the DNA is TGTGCCAGCAGTAGACGACAGGGACACCGGGAGACCCAGTACTTC.

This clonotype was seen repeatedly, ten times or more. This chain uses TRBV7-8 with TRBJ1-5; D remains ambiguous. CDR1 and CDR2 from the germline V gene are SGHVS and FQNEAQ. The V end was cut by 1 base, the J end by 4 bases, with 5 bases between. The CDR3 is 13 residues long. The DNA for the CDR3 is TGTGCCAGCAGCTTAGGGATTAATCAGCCCCAGCATTTT. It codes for CASSLGINQPQHF.

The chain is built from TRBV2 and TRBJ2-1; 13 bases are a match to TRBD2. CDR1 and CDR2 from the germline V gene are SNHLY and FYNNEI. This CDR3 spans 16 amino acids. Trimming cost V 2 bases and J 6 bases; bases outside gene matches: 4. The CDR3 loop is CASSETSGREFNEQFF. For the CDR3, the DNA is TGTGCCAGCAGTGAAACTAGCGGGAGGGAGTTCAATGAGCAGTTCTTC.

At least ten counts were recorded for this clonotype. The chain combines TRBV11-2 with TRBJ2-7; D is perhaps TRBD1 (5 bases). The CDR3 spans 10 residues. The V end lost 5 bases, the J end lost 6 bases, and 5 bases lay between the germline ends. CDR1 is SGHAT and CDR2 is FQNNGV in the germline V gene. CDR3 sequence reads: CASSQGEQYF. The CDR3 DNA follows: TGTGCCAGCAGCCAGGGCGAGCAGTACTTC.

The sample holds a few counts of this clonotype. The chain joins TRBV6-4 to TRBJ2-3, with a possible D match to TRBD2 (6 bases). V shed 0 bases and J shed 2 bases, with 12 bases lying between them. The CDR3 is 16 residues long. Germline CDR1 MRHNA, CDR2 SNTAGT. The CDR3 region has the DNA TGTGCCAGCAGTGACTCGGGGGGACTTCCCACAGATACGCAGTATTTT. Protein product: CASSDSGGLPTDTQYF.

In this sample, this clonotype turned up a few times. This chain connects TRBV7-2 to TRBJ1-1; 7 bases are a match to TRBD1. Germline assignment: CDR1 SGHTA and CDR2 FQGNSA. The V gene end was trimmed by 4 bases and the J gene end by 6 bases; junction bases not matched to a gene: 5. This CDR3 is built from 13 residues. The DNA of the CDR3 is TGTGCCAGCAGCTGGGACAGCAATCCTGAAGCTTTCTTT. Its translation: CASSWDSNPEAFF.

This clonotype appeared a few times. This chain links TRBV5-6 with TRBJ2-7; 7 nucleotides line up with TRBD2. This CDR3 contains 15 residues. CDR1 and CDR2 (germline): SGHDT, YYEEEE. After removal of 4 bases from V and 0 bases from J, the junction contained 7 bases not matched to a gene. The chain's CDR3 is CASSRTSRLSYEQYV. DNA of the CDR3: TGTGCCAGCAGCAGGACTAGTCGGCTCTCCTACGAGCAGTACGTC.

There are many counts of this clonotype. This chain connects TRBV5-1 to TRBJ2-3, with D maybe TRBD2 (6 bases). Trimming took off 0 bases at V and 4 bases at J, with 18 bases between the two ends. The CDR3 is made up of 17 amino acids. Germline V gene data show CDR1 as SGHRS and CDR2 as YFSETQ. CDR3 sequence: CASSLDWFRRAPDTQYF. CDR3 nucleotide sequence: TGCGCCAGCAGCTTGGATTGGTTCAGGAGGGCCCCAGATACGCAGTATTTT.

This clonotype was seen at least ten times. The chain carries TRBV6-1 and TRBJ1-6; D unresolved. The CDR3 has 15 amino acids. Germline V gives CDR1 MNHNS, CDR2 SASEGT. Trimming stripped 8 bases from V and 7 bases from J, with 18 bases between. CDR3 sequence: CASSRPGWENSPLHF. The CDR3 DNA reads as TGTGCCAGCTCCCGGCCGGGGTGGGAAAATTCACCCCTCCACTTT.

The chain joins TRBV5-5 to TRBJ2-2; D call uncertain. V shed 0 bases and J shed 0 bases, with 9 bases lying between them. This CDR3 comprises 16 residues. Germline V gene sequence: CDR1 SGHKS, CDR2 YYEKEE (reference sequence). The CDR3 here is CASSLGSLANTGELFF. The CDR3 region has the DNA TGTGCCAGCAGCTTGGGTAGTTTGGCGAACACCGGGGAGCTGTTTTTT.

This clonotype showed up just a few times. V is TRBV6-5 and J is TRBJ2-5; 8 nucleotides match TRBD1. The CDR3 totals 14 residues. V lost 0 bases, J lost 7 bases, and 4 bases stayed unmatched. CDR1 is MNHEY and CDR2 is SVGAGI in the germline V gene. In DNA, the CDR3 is TGTGCCAGCAGTTACTCTCGACAGGGGCCGACCCAGTACTTC. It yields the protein CASSYSRQGPTQYF.

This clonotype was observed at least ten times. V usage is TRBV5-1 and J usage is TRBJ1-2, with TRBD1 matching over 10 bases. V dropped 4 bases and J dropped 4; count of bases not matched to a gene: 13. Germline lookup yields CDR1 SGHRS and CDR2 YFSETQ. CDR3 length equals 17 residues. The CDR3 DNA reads TGCGCCAGCAGCATCGGGACAGGGGTTGTTCCGATCTATGGCTACACCTTC. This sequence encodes CASSIGTGVVPIYGYTF.

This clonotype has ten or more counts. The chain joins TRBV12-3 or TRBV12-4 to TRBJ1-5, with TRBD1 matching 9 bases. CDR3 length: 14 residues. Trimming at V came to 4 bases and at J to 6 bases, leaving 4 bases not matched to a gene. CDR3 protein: CASSWDRDGQPQHF. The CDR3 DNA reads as TGTGCCAGCAGTTGGGACAGGGATGGTCAGCCCCAGCATTTT.